This T cell receptor beta chain was observed in a study of T cell responses to AZD1222 COVID-19 vaccine (dated by TCRdb to about 2021). Describing the broader study: AZD1222 recipients whose second dose came at about 4 weeks and those whose second dose came at about 12 weeks were combined into one group, since spike-specific TCR depth and breadth did not differ between the two schedules. Trial participants were enrolled by age into subgroups of 18-55, 56-69 and 70-plus years, and around 140, 26 and 57 TCR-sequenced participants, respectively, were included in these subgroups. TCR sequencing was performed for fewer than 250 trial participants, of whom 200 to 210 were given two doses of AZD1222 and around 25 were given two doses of MenACWY control vaccine.

The time point label corresponds to: baseline before first vaccination. Vaccinee samples were obtained from the UK trials COV001 and COV002, which included a single-blind randomized controlled phase 2/3 trial of AZD1222 (ChAdOx1 nCoV-19) in healthy adults. For TCRbeta chain sequencing, PBMC samples from trial participants were taken at day 0 and at day 28 after the second dose. Study-level results and caveats: Conclusions about previously exposed vaccinees were limited because only six AZD1222 recipients were SARS-CoV-2 seropositive at baseline. Because no day 14 peak-response samples were available, the repertoires could be characterized only after the peak T cell response. Participants were mostly white British and included more females than males, and it was suggested by the authors that clonal diversity may have been underestimated. In the small 56-69-year group, the increase in depth fell short of significance, most likely because of low power. After two AZD1222 doses, both the breadth and the depth of spike-specific TCRs were significantly higher than at day 0 and than in MenACWY recipients. Nearly half of unique spike-specific TCRs reportedly recognized epitopes outside regions mutated in the B.1.351 and B.1.1.7 variants. The whole spike protein was spanned by vaccine-associated CD4 TCRs, and dominant responses were seen in regions 160-218 and 743-854.

CDR1 and CDR2 are read off the germline V gene (reference sequence) as DFQATT and SNEGSKA. V is trimmed back by 3 bases and J by 4 bases, and the junction contains 5 bases that no gene match accounts for. The CDR3 sequence holds 14 residues, the cysteine and phenylalanine included. Just the 42-base CDR3 DNA is kept, in frame starting at base 1. Concerning this clone itself: Its antigen is unknown. One base away there is no much larger clone; base qualities are not given.

The CDR3 regions of human TCRbeta chains were subjected to immunosequencing. On the study's bioinformatics: TCRs in the repertoires were matched against a reference library of SARS-CoV-2-specific TCRs that had been generated with the MIRA antigen-specificity platform. Breadth meant the fraction of unique TCRs that were SARS-CoV-2-associated, whereas depth meant the fraction of total T cells that were SARS-CoV-2-associated. Using the MIRA data, each spike-specific TCR was mapped to the spike region that the TCR reacts to and placed in a CD4 or CD8 class. Log10-transformed breadth and depth values were compared by one-way ANOVA with Sidak's multiple comparisons tests. This is the immuneACCESS table as TCRdb keeps it, with only in-frame sequences that have V and J called. A part of the clones is gone; compared with another copy, unresolved V genes explain less than half, and the rest is unexplained. V and J calls and clone size come straight from that table; D and trimming were deduced from the DNA. In all, the sample holds about 140,000 clones, and 80% to 95% of those were seen once. The top ten hold roughly 5% of the sample.

This sequence uses TRBV20-1 and TRBJ2-7, and TRBD2 matches 11 of the central bases. This receptor was identified in an adult in good health. Sequences were derived from peripheral blood, sampled on day 0 of AZD1222 vaccination. DNA sequence: TGCAGTGCTAGTACTAGCGGGAGAGGGTACGAGCAGTACTTC. This translates into CSASTSGRGYEQYF.